Below are 21 T cell receptor beta chains sequenced from a single sample in a study of T cells expressing NK-cell markers. TCRdb reprocessed the 5' RACE reads; each CDR3 protein has one entry and no DNA is given. The sample's table shows 300,000 to 500,000 distinct CDR3 sequences. The specimen sequenced was blood T cells: a sorted CD56 or NKG2C T cell subset, CD4+ or CD8+ T cells, or bulk PBMC T cells (not recorded which). These receptors originate from a woman aged 45-60 years in good health.

CDR3 amino acids: CSVLGSEAAEKLFF. V is TRBV29-1 and J is TRBJ1-4. Germline V gives CDR1 SQVTM, CDR2 ANQGSEA. CDR3 size: 14 residues.

This chain links TRBV9 with TRBJ2-3; as DNA is missing, the TRBD2 call by TCRdb cannot be tested. The CDR3 is made up of 16 amino acids. CDR1 is SGDLS and CDR2 is YYNGEE in the germline V gene. The CDR3 sequence: CASSVVTSGKTDTQYF.

The gene calls are TRBV18 and TRBJ2-3; TCRdb indicates TRBD1, and absent DNA this call remains unverified. This CDR3 contains 15 residues. CDR1 is KGHSH and CDR2 is LQKENI in the germline V gene. The CDR3: CASSPVAGISDTQYF.

The rearrangement joins TRBV7-9 to TRBJ1-1; TCRdb calls TRBD1, which cannot be checked without DNA. Per germline, CDR1 SEHNR and CDR2 FQNEAQ (reference sequence). This CDR3 spans 16 amino acids. This CDR3 is CASSWDRRDLNTEAFF.

The CDR3 region is CASSPQIGTGELFF. The J gene is TRBJ2-2, the V gene TRBV7-7. Germline-derived CDR1 and CDR2 are SSHAT and FNYEAQ (reference sequence). CDR3 length equals 14 residues.

The J gene is TRBJ2-3, the V gene TRBV10-3; without DNA, the TCRdb call of TRBD2 cannot be checked. CDR1 is ENHRY, CDR2 SYGVKD, per germline. The CDR3 is made up of 18 amino acids. CDR3 in amino acids: CAISERSSGSVQSDTQYF.

The rearrangement joins TRBV2 to TRBJ2-5; TCRdb's D gene call, TRBD2, goes unchecked for lack of DNA. This CDR3 region has 14 residues. Germline V gene sequence: CDR1 SNHLY, CDR2 FYNNEI. CDR3 sequence: CASPEGPLQETQYF. Full variable domain (rest looked up from reference TRBV2 and TRBJ2-5): EPEVTQTPSHQVTQMGQEVILRCVPISNHLYFYWYRQILGQKVEFLVSFYNNEISEKSEIFDDQFSVERPDGSNFTLKIRSTKLEDSAMYFCASPEGPLQETQYFGPGTRLLVL.

The V gene is TRBV10-3, the J gene TRBJ1-1. Per germline, CDR1 ENHRY and CDR2 SYGVKD. This CDR3 has 13 amino acids. The chain's CDR3 is CAISESAEMSAFF.

The rearrangement links TRBV7-2 to TRBJ2-5; TCRdb selects TRBD1, and the lack of DNA leaves this call unchecked. The CDR3 length is 14 residues. The germline CDR1 and CDR2 sequences are SGHTA and FQGNSA. The CDR3: CASSAPGPQETQYF. Together with reference TRBV7-2 and TRBJ2-5, the CDR3 gives the full variable domain: GAGVSQSPSNKVTEKGKDVELRCDPISGHTALYWYRQSLGQGLEFLIYFQGNSAPDKSGLPSDRFSAERTGGSVSTLTIQRTQQEDSAVYLCASSAPGPQETQYFGPGTRLLVL.

This sequence joins TRBV7-2 and TRBJ2-1; with no DNA, the TCRdb D assignment of TRBD2 cannot be verified. This CDR3 spans 16 amino acids. The germline V gene has CDR1 SGHTA and CDR2 FQGNSA. The CDR3 sequence is CASSLGRREGAGEQFF.

The rearrangement links TRBV29-1 to TRBJ1-4. Germline CDR1 SQVTM, CDR2 ANQGSEA. The CDR3 runs to 12 residues. The CDR3 is CSVTKEGEKLFF. The variable domain in full, completed from reference TRBV29-1 and TRBJ1-4, reads SAVISQKPSRDICQRGTSLTIQCQVDSQVTMMFWYRQQPGQSLTLIATANQGSEATYESGFVIDKFPISRPNLTFSTLTVSNMSPEDSSIYLCSVTKEGEKLFFGSGTQLSVL.

This rearrangement joins TRBV19 to TRBJ2-1; TCRdb indicates TRBD1, and absent DNA this call remains unverified. This CDR3 has 15 residues. Germline V gene lookup returns CDR1 LNHDA and CDR2 SQIVND (reference sequence). The CDR3: CASNTPGRNYNEQFF.

This chain connects TRBV4-1 to TRBJ1-1. The CDR3 consists of 14 residues. CDR1 MGHRA and CDR2 YSYEKL come from the germline V gene. CDR3 residues: CASSQARTITEAFF.

This chain joins TRBV4-1 and TRBJ2-1; TCRdb calls TRBD2, which cannot be checked without DNA. The germline V gene encodes CDR1 MGHRA and CDR2 YSYEKL. This CDR3 contains 16 residues. CDR3 protein: CASSQVESGRGNEQFF.

The chain joins TRBV7-2 to TRBJ1-2. CDR3 length: 14 residues. Germline-derived CDR1 and CDR2 are SGHTA and FQGNSA. The CDR3 spells CASSLAQENYGYTF.

The rearrangement links TRBV12-3 or TRBV12-4 to TRBJ2-2; with no DNA, the TCRdb D assignment of TRBD1 cannot be verified. The CDR3 loop spans 15 amino acids. The CDR3 reads CASRGTPENTGELFF.

The V and J genes are TRBV28 and TRBJ2-7; TCRdb lists TRBD2, though no DNA is available to test this call. This CDR3 has 14 amino acids. Germline V gene data show CDR1 as MDHEN and CDR2 as SYDVKM. The CDR3: CASSASGGTYEQYF.

The V and J genes are TRBV3-1 and TRBJ2-7; TCRdb's assignment of TRBD2 cannot be checked, as there is no DNA. The CDR3 is 12 residues long. Germline V CDR1 and CDR2: LGHDT, YNNKEL (reference sequence). Here the CDR3 reads CASGEVSYEQYF.

The rearrangement joins TRBV12-3 or TRBV12-4 to TRBJ2-1. The CDR3 spans 13 residues. CDR3 region: CASTRSSYNEQFF.

The chain employs TRBV11-1 and TRBJ2-7. This CDR3 has 13 amino acids. Germline CDR1 and CDR2: SGHAT and FQDESV (reference sequence). The CDR3 spells CASHDRRTYEQYF.

The V and J genes are TRBV4-2 and TRBJ2-3; TCRdb gives TRBD2 as the D gene, but with no DNA this cannot be confirmed. The germline gives CDR1 LGHNA, CDR2 YNFKEQ. This CDR3 spans 16 amino acids. CDR3: CASSQTTSGSTDTQYF.